The 5 T cell receptor beta chains reported below all come from one sample, sequenced in a study of shared clonotypes between healthy human individuals. Produced via immunoSEQ multiplex PCR; TCRdb's table is partial and in-frame only. The sample lists about 1.5 million clones, around 98% occurring once. Input material: naive CD4+ T cells sorted from blood. Subset defined: CD45RA+ positively selected. All receptors come from a man between 25 and 39 years old in good health.

The chain employs TRBV19 and TRBJ1-2; no firm D call. V was shortened by 6 bases and J by 3 bases, with 14 bases between the two germline ends. CDR3 length: 14 amino acids. From germline, CDR1 is LNHDA and CDR2 SQIVND (reference sequence). The CDR3 bases are TGTGCCAGTAGCCCTCCGGGCGCCGACTATGGCTACACCTTC. Protein product: CASSPPGADYGYTF.

The chain's CDR3 is CASSQERSGANTGELFF. The CDR3 bases are TGCGCCAGCAGCCAAGAGAGGAGCGGAGCGAACACCGGGGAGCTGTTTTTT. The chain carries TRBV4-3 and TRBJ2-2, with D possibly matching TRBD2 (5 bases). The V gene's germline CDR1 is LGHNA and CDR2 YSLEER. V was clipped by 0 bases and J by 0 bases, with 11 bases between them. This CDR3 region has 17 residues.

The gene calls are TRBV27 and TRBJ1-5; the D is unclear. The CDR3 sequence is 15 residues long. Between the trimmed V and J ends, which lost 3 bases and 4 bases, there was a span of 13 bases. The germline CDR1 and CDR2 sequences are MNHEY and SMNVEV (reference sequence). The chain's CDR3 is CASSLISDGNQPQHF. In DNA, the CDR3 is TGTGCCAGCAGTTTGATATCGGATGGAAATCAGCCCCAGCATTTT.

The rearrangement links TRBV18 to TRBJ2-1; 11 bases fit TRBD2. This CDR3 has 18 residues. The ends lost 6 bases at V and 5 bases at J; junction bases unmatched: 15. From germline, CDR1 is KGHSH and CDR2 LQKENI. The CDR3 loop is CASSSLAGGLRQNNEQFF. The CDR3 DNA is TGTGCCAGCTCGTCTCTAGCGGGAGGTTTACGCCAGAACAATGAGCAGTTCTTC.

The chain combines TRBV6-5 with TRBJ1-4, with unresolved D. This CDR3 is 14 amino acids long. V lost 6 bases and J 2 bases, leaving 10 bases between the germline ends. Germline CDR1 and CDR2: MNHEY and SVGAGI. CDR3 in amino acids: CASRPGLTNEKLFF. CDR3 in DNA: TGTGCCAGCAGACCCGGACTCACTAATGAAAAACTGTTTTTT.